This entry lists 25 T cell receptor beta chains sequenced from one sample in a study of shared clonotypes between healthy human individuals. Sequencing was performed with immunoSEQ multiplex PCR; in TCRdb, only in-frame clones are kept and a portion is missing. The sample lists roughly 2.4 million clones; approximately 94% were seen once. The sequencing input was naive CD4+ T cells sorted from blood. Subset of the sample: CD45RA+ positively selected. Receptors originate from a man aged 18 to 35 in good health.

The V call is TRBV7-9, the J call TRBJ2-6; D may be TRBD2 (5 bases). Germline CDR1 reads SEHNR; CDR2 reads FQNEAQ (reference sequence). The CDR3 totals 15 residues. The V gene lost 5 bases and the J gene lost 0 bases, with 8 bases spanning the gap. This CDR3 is CASSIGSSGANVLTF. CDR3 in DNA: TGTGCCAGCAGCATAGGGAGCTCTGGGGCCAACGTCCTGACTTTC.

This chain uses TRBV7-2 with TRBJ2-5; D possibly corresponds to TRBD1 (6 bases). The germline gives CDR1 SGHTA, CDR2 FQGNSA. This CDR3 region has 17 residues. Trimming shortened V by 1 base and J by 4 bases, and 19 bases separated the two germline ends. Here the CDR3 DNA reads TGTGCCAGCAGCTTAGGGGTCGCGCAGGGGAAGGGAGAGACCCAGTACTTC. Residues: CASSLGVAQGKGETQYF.

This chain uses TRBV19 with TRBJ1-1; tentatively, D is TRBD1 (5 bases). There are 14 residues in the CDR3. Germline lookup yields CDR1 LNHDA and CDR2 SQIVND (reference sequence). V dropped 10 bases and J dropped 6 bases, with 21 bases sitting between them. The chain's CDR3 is CATQNKGQGPEAFF. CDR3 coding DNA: TGTGCCACCCAAAACAAGGGCCAGGGACCTGAAGCTTTCTTT.

In nucleotides, the CDR3 is TGTGCCAGCAGCTTACAGGATACGGGCTACACCTTC. Translation gives CASSLQDTGYTF. This chain connects TRBV7-9 to TRBJ1-2; D unresolved. Trimming removed 2 bases at V and 8 bases at J, with 9 bases between. Germline V lookup: CDR1 SEHNR, CDR2 FQNEAQ (reference sequence). The CDR3 sequence is 12 residues long.

The CDR3 nucleotides read TGCGCCAGCAGCCCCGGACAGGGTCCCAACGAGCAGTACTTC. This encodes CASSPGQGPNEQYF. The V and J genes are TRBV5-1 and TRBJ2-7; 8 bases are shared with TRBD1. The CDR3 runs to 14 residues. The J segment lost 5 bases and the V segment lost 4 bases, leaving 8 bases of the junction unmatched. The germline V gene encodes CDR1 SGHRS and CDR2 YFSETQ. Combining the CDR3 with reference TRBV5-1 and TRBJ2-7 gives the whole variable domain KAGVTQTPRYLIKTRGQQVTLSCSPISGHRSVSWYQQTPGQGLQFLFEYFSETQRNKGNFPGRFSGRQFSNSRSEMNVSTLELGDSALYLCASSPGQGPNEQYFGPGTRLTVT.

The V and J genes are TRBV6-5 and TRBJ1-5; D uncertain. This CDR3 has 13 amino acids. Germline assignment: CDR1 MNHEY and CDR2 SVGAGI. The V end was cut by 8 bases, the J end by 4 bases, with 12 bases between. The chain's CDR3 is CASSVHGNQPQHF. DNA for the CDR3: TGTGCCAGCTCCGTACACGGAAATCAGCCCCAGCATTTT.

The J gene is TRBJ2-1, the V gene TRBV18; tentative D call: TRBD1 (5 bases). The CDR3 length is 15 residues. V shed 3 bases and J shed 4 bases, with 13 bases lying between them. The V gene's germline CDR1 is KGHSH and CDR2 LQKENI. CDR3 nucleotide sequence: TGTGCCAGCTCACCTAGACAGCGTCAATACAATGAGCAGTTCTTC. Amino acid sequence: CASSPRQRQYNEQFF.

The CDR3 DNA is TGTGCCATCAACAATGACAGGGGGTTGACTGAAGCTTTCTTT. Its translation: CAINNDRGLTEAFF. This chain joins TRBV10-3 and TRBJ1-1, with 9 bases fitting TRBD1. Looked up from germline, CDR1 is ENHRY and CDR2 is SYGVKD. This CDR3 comprises 14 residues. Trimming took 7 bases from V and 5 from J; bases not matched to a gene: 8.

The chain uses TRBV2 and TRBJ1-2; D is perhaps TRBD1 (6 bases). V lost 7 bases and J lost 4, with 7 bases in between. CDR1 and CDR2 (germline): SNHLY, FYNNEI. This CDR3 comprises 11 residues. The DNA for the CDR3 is TGTGCCAGCATGGACAGCTATGGCTACACCTTC. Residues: CASMDSYGYTF.

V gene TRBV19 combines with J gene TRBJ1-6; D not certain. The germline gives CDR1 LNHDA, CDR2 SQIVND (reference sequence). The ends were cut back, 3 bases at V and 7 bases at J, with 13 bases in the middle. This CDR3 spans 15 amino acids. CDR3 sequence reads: CASSIKFFPNSPLHF. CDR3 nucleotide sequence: TGTGCCAGTAGTATCAAATTTTTTCCCAATTCACCCCTCCACTTT. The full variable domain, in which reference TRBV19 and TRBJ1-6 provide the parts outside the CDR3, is DGGITQSPKYLFRKEGQNVTLSCEQNLNHDAMYWYRQDPGQGLRLIYYSQIVNDFQKGDIAEGYSVSREKKESFPLTVTSAQKNPTAFYLCASSIKFFPNSPLHFGNGTRLTVT.

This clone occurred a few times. CDR3 in amino acids: CASSFQGGETQYF. CDR3 DNA: TGTGCCAGCAGCTTCCAGGGTGGCGAGACCCAGTACTTC. This chain uses TRBV7-3 with TRBJ2-5; the D gene is possibly TRBD1 (5 bases). The CDR3 loop spans 13 amino acids. V was cut by 3 bases and J by 5 bases, with 10 bases left in between. Germline assignment: CDR1 SGHTA and CDR2 FQGTGA.

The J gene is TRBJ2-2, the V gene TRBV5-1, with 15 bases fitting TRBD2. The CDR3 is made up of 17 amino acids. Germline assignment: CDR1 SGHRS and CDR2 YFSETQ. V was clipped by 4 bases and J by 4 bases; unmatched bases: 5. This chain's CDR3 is CASSPGTSGGSTGELFF. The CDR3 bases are TGCGCCAGCAGCCCTGGGACTAGCGGGGGGAGCACCGGGGAGCTGTTTTTT.

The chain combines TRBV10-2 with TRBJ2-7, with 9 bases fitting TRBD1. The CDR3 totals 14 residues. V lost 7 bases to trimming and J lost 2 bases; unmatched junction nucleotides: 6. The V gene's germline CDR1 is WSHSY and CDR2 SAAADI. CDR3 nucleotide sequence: TGCGCCAGCACTCAGGGACAGGGACCCTACGAGCAGTACTTC. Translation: CASTQGQGPYEQYF.

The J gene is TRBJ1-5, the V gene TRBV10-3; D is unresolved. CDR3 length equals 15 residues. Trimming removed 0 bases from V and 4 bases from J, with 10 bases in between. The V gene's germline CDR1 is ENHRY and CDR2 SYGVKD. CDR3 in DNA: TGTGCCATCAGTGAGTCGGGTCCACCGAATCAGCCCCAGCATTTT. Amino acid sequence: CAISESGPPNQPQHF.

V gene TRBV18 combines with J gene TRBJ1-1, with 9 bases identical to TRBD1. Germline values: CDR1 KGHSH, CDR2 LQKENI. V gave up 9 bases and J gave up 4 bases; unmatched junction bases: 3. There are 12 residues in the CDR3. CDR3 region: CASLTGGTEAFF. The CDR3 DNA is TGTGCCAGTCTGACAGGGGGCACTGAAGCTTTCTTT.

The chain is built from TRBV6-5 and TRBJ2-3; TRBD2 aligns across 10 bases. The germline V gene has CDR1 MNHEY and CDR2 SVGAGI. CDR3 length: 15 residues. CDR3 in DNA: TGTGCGGTAGCGGGGGGACTCCTTAGCACAGATACGCAGTATTTT. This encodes CAVAGGLLSTDTQYF.

CDR3: CASSPQAVRNYGYTF. The CDR3 DNA follows: TGTGCCAGCAGTCCCCAGGCCGTGAGAAACTATGGCTACACCTTC. This chain joins TRBV27 and TRBJ1-2; D call uncertain. Trimming stripped 5 bases from V and 2 bases from J, with 15 bases between. The CDR3 has 15 residues. Germline CDR1 and CDR2: MNHEY and SMNVEV (reference sequence).

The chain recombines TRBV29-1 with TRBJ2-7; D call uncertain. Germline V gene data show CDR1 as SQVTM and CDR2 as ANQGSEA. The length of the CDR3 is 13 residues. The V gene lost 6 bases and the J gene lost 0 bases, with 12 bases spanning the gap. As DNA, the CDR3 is TGCAGCGTCTTACTTAGGAGCTCCTACGAGCAGTACTTC. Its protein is CSVLLRSSYEQYF.

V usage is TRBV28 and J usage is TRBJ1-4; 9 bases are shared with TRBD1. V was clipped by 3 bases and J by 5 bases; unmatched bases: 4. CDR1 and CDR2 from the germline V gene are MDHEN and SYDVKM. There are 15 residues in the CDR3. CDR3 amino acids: CASSFGDRANEKLFF. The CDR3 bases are TGTGCCAGCAGTTTTGGGGACAGGGCGAATGAAAAACTGTTTTTT.

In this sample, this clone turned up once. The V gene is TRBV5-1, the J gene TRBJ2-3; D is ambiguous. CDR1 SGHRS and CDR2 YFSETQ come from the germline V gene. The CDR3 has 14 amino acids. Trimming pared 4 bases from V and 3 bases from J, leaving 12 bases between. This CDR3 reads CASSRDGATDTQYF. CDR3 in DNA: TGCGCCAGCAGCCGCGACGGCGCTACAGATACGCAGTATTTT.

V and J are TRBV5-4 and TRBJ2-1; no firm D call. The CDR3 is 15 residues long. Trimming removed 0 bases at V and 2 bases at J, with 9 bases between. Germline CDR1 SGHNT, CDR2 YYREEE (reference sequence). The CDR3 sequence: CASSLDPVPYNEQFF. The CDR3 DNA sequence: TGTGCCAGCAGCTTGGACCCAGTCCCCTACAATGAGCAGTTCTTC.

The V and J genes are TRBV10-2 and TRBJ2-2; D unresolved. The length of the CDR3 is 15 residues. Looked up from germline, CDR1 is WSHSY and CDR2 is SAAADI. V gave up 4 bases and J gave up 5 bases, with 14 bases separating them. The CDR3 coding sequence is TGCGCCAGCAGTGGAGTAGGCCGCTTTACCGGGGAGCTGTTTTTT. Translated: CASSGVGRFTGELFF.

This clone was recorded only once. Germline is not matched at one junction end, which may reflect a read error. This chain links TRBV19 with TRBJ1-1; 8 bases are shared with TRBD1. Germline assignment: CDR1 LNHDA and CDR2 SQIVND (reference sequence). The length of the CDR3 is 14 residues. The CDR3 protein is CASSVDRGRAEAFF. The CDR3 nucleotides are TGTGCCAGTAGTGTAGACAGGGGTAGGGCTGAAGCTTTCTTT.

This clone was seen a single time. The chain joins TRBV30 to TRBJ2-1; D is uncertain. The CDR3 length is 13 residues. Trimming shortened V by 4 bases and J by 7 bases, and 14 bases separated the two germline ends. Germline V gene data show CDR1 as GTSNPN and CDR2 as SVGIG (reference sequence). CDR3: CAWNRDRWNEQFF. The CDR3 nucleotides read TGTGCCTGGAACCGAGACCGTTGGAATGAGCAGTTCTTC.

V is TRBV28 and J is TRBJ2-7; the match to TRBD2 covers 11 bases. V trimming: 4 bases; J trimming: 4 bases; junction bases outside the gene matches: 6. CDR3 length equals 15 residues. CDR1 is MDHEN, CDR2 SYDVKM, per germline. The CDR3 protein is CASSSLAGGLYEQYF. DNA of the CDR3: TGTGCCAGCAGTTCTTTAGCGGGGGGGCTATACGAGCAGTACTTC.